The present T cell receptor beta chain was sequenced within a study of blood T cell repertoires in COVID-19. Study context: Samples representing acute and convalescent COVID-19 were sourced from the United States, Italy and Spain.

Assignments of participants to cohorts depended upon their own reported clinical history. Among Cohort 3 donors, those recovered had two negative PCRs, clearance, or symptom resolution. CDR1 is MNHEY and CDR2 is SVGAGI in the germline V gene. V trimming: 6 bases; J trimming: 7 bases; junction bases outside the gene matches: 4. This CDR3 has 14 residues. Of note for this clone: This specimen includes other DNA sequences encoding the same CDR3.

The assay was immunoSEQ multiplex PCR, and TCRdb's table has in-frame clones only and misses some. The table shows approximately 350,000 clones, with 83% occurring only once. The origin of this receptor is a woman aged 50 to 60 who had recovered from COVID-19. Material: PBMCs or T cells enriched from blood (not recorded which). The rearrangement links TRBV6-5 to TRBJ1-6, with TRBD1 identical over 9 bases. In DNA form, the CDR3 reads TGTGCCAGCAGACCGGGACAGGGAAATTCACCCCTCCACTTT. Translating it yields CASRPGQGNSPLHF.